This is a list of T cell receptor beta chains from one sample in a study of blood T cell repertoires in COVID-19. TCRdb's table, derived via immunoSEQ multiplex PCR, lists solely in-frame clones and lacks some. The sample yields roughly 330,000 clones, more than 75% seen once. Sequences were obtained from PBMCs or T cells enriched from blood (not recorded which). The receptor source for this set is a woman in her late teens or twenties who had recovered from COVID-19. The conserved cysteine and the conserved F or W are not part of the CDR3 here. The D gene is left open where the match is weak.

j_call d_call v_call cdr3_aa
TRBJ2-5 TRBD1 TRBV4-1 ASSQARTGGQETQY
TRBJ2-1 . TRBV4-2 ASSQDYGAGNEQF
TRBJ1-4 . TRBV29-1 SVVGVGEKLF
TRBJ1-5 . TRBV30 AWSVQYSNQPQH
TRBJ1-4 . TRBV7-9 ASSRSGFREKLF
TRBJ2-1 . TRBV24-1 ATSEGGSRNEQF
TRBJ1-1 TRBD1 TRBV12-3/TRBV12-4 ASSGQVTEAF
TRBJ2-5 TRBD2 TRBV7-9 ASSLGAGGRETQY
TRBJ2-5 . TRBV2 ARQTLTGFQETQY
TRBJ2-5 TRBD2 TRBV10-1 ASSERGGTQY